The 22 T cell receptor beta chains below come from one sample, sequenced in a study of blood T cell repertoires in COVID-19. Assay: immunoSEQ multiplex PCR; the TCRdb copy retains only in-frame clones and omits some. In the table there are around 100,000 clones, 85% to 95% of which are singletons. The sequencing input was peripheral blood. The receptors come from a man aged 50-60 years with active COVID-19.

The CDR3 sequence is CASSGYREQFF. The CDR3 DNA sequence: TGTGCCAGCAGCGGGTACCGAGAGCAGTTCTTC. This chain links TRBV12-3 or TRBV12-4 with TRBJ2-1; D not resolved. The CDR3 sequence is 11 residues long. V was cut by 6 bases and J by 10 bases, with 10 bases left in between.

The chain combines TRBV7-9 with TRBJ2-1; D not certain. The CDR3 extends over 13 amino acids. Germline V CDR1 and CDR2: SEHNR, FQNEAQ (reference sequence). V lost 1 base and J 7 bases, leaving 8 bases between the germline ends. CDR3 nucleotide sequence: TGTGCCAGCAGCTTAGGAGGTCGGAATGAGCAGTTCTTC. This sequence encodes CASSLGGRNEQFF.

This clone has just one count. The rearrangement uses TRBV9 and TRBJ2-3; 9 nucleotides line up with TRBD1. Germline CDR1 SGDLS, CDR2 YYNGEE. The CDR3 totals 14 residues. V lost 6 bases to trimming and J lost 5 bases; unmatched junction nucleotides: 7. CDR3 region: CASTRDREGDTQYF. CDR3 nucleotide sequence: TGTGCCAGCACTCGGGACAGGGAAGGAGATACGCAGTATTTT.

The chain employs TRBV6-5 and TRBJ1-5, with D maybe TRBD1 (5 bases). This CDR3 contains 14 residues. Germline CDR1 MNHEY, CDR2 SVGAGI. Trimming removed 11 bases at V and 3 bases at J, with 17 bases between. The CDR3 loop reads CAGSPTDLNQPQHF. The CDR3 DNA is TGTGCCGGCTCCCCGACAGACCTCAATCAGCCCCAGCATTTT.

The chain carries TRBV6-6 and TRBJ2-5; a possible D gene is TRBD1 (6 bases). Germline lookup yields CDR1 MNHNY and CDR2 SVGAGI (reference sequence). Trimming pared 3 bases from V and 4 bases from J, leaving 18 bases between. The CDR3 has 16 amino acids. As DNA, the CDR3 is TGTGCCAGCAGTTATCCTGGGCAGGGGCTTAGAGAGACCCAGTACTTC. This codes for CASSYPGQGLRETQYF.

Here the CDR3 DNA reads TGTGCCAGCGGGCGACAGGGGGCGGGTAATGAAAAACTGTTTTTT. Protein product: CASGRQGAGNEKLFF. The chain links TRBV27 to TRBJ1-4; the match to TRBD1 covers 10 bases. Looked up from germline, CDR1 is MNHEY and CDR2 is SMNVEV (reference sequence). This CDR3 has 15 residues. V gave up 8 bases and J gave up 4 bases; unmatched junction bases: 7.

The chain links TRBV7-2 to TRBJ2-1; 9 bases align to TRBD1. CDR1 and CDR2 (germline): SGHTA, FQGNSA. The CDR3 loop spans 15 amino acids. The V segment lost 3 bases and the J segment 4 bases; nucleotides outside the gene matches: 4. The chain's CDR3 is CASSFGTGIYNEQFF. CDR3 nucleotides: TGTGCCAGCAGCTTCGGGACAGGGATATACAATGAGCAGTTCTTC.

The genes are TRBV12-3 or TRBV12-4 and TRBJ1-5; the D is unclear. The CDR3 extends over 12 amino acids. The V gene lost 5 bases and the J gene lost 8 bases, with 10 bases spanning the gap. In DNA, the CDR3 is TGTGCCAGCAGTCCCCCCTCGGAGCCCCAGCATTTT. Translating it yields CASSPPSEPQHF.

This clone was detected only a few times. This chain connects TRBV29-1 to TRBJ1-2, with 10 bases matching TRBD1. This CDR3 contains 13 residues. From germline, CDR1 is SQVTM and CDR2 ANQGSEA. The ends lost 6 bases at V and 2 bases at J; junction bases unmatched: 3. The CDR3 DNA follows: TGCAGCGTCCGGGACAGGGGAAACTATGGCTACACCTTC. This encodes CSVRDRGNYGYTF.

The rearrangement uses TRBV11-2 and TRBJ2-5, with 16 bases lining up with TRBD2. Germline V CDR1 and CDR2: SGHAT, FQNNGV. The V gene end was trimmed by 2 bases and the J gene end by 7 bases; junction bases not matched to a gene: 10. The CDR3 length is 18 residues. CDR3 loop: CASSLRKGLAGGLVTQYF. CDR3 in DNA: TGTGCCAGCAGCTTAAGGAAGGGACTAGCGGGAGGGCTAGTGACCCAGTACTTC.

The CDR3 DNA sequence: TGCGCCAGCAGCTCGTGGGGGGTAAGAATCAATGAGCAGTTCTTC. It yields the protein CASSSWGVRINEQFF. The chain employs TRBV4-1 and TRBJ2-1, with D tentatively TRBD2 (6 bases). Germline V lookup: CDR1 MGHRA, CDR2 YSYEKL. There are 15 residues in the CDR3. V shed 5 bases and J shed 6 bases, with 17 bases lying between them.

A single count supports this clone. V usage is TRBV7-8 and J usage is TRBJ2-1; D remains unclear. The CDR3 loop spans 13 amino acids. Trimming removed 5 bases from V and 10 bases from J, with 15 bases in between. Germline lookup yields CDR1 SGHVS and CDR2 FQNEAQ. DNA for the CDR3: TGTGCCAGCAGCACGACTCCACCCGGAGAGCAGTTCTTC. Translation gives CASSTTPPGEQFF.

V gene TRBV11-2 combines with J gene TRBJ2-3; TRBD2 matches 8 bases. CDR1 is SGHAT, CDR2 FQNNGV, per germline. V was pared by 1 base and J by 3 bases, with 3 bases of the junction left unmatched. This CDR3 has 15 residues. DNA of the CDR3: TGTGCCAGCAGCTTAGCCGGGACTAGAACAGATACGCAGTATTTT. It is translated as CASSLAGTRTDTQYF. The entire variable domain, with the rest obtained from reference TRBV11-2 and TRBJ2-3, is as follows: EAGVAQSPRYKIIEKRQSVAFWCNPISGHATLYWYQQILGQGPKLLIQFQNNGVVDDSQLPKDRFSAERLKGVDSTLKIQPAKLEDSAVYLCASSLAGTRTDTQYFGPGTRLTVL.

This clone appeared once. This chain connects TRBV24-1 to TRBJ1-2; D possibly corresponds to TRBD1 (6 bases). The germline V and J ends were trimmed by 4 bases and 8 bases, with 13 bases remaining between them. There are 13 residues in the CDR3. From germline, CDR1 is KGHDR and CDR2 SFDVKD. CDR3: CATSDETGYGYTF. The CDR3 DNA follows: TGTGCCACCAGTGACGAAACAGGGTACGGCTACACCTTC.

The CDR3 is CASSALPPTAGGPVTDTQYF. In nucleotides, the CDR3 is TGTGCCAGCAGCGCCCTCCCCCCGACAGCGGGAGGGCCGGTCACAGATACGCAGTATTTT. J is TRBJ2-3 and V is TRBV9; the match to TRBD2 covers 10 bases. Germline CDR1 is SGDLS and CDR2 is YYNGEE. The CDR3 runs to 20 residues. V gave up 3 bases and J gave up 2 bases; unmatched junction bases: 18.

A word on this clone: The junction and the germline gene differ at one end; a read error may be behind it. The chain recombines TRBV19 with TRBJ2-2; D is unresolved. The CDR3 is made up of 14 amino acids. Germline V CDR1 and CDR2: LNHDA, SQIVND (reference sequence). The CDR3 loop reads CASRIDTNTGELFF. CDR3 DNA sequence: TGTGCCAGTAGGATAGACACTAACACCGGGGAGCTGTTTTTT.

The chain has TRBV10-3 and TRBJ2-7; 8 bases are a match to TRBD2. The V and J ends lost 0 bases and 6 bases, in that order; junction bases with no gene match: 7. This CDR3 comprises 15 residues. The germline CDR1 and CDR2 sequences are ENHRY and SYGVKD. CDR3 nucleotide sequence: TGTGCCATCAGTGAGTCGAACCAGCGGGAGAGCGAGCAGTACTTC. It is translated as CAISESNQRESEQYF.

This clone was detected a few times. The rearrangement links TRBV6-5 to TRBJ2-7; 8 bases are a match to TRBD1. Germline values: CDR1 MNHEY, CDR2 SVGAGI. Germline trimming cut 6 bases from V and 5 bases from J; bases unmatched to any gene: 3. The CDR3 sequence is 12 residues long. Here the CDR3 DNA reads TGTGCCAGCAGGGACAGGGTTGACGAGCAGTACTTC. This encodes CASRDRVDEQYF.

The chain combines TRBV28 with TRBJ1-2; TRBD1 aligns across 8 bases. CDR3 size: 17 residues. Germline V gene sequence: CDR1 MDHEN, CDR2 SYDVKM. J was trimmed by 9 bases and V by 1 base; bases with no gene match: 16. CDR3 DNA sequence: TGTGCCAGCAGTTTATCGGGCCTTTCAGGGGGCGGGTTTCGCTACACCTTC. Encoded protein: CASSLSGLSGGGFRYTF.

This clone occurred once. This sequence joins TRBV6-5 and TRBJ1-2; 7 positions match TRBD1. CDR1 and CDR2 from the germline V gene are MNHEY and SVGAGI. This CDR3 is 14 amino acids long. V lost 8 bases to trimming and J lost 5 bases; unmatched junction nucleotides: 11. The CDR3 loop is CASGDTGTAYGYTF. CDR3 bases: TGTGCCAGCGGGGACACCGGGACAGCTTATGGCTACACCTTC.

The rearrangement links TRBV28 to TRBJ1-2, with D tentatively TRBD1 (5 bases). Germline CDR1 MDHEN, CDR2 SYDVKM. This CDR3 has 13 amino acids. V was trimmed by 2 bases and J by 1 base, leaving 5 bases between them. This CDR3 reads CASSLQGNYGYTF. In nucleotides, the CDR3 is TGTGCCAGCAGTTTACAGGGTAACTATGGCTACACCTTC.

About this clone: Other nucleotide sequences in the sample specify the same CDR3. J is TRBJ1-3 and V is TRBV2, with D tentatively TRBD1 (6 bases). V lost 3 bases and J lost 4, with 10 bases in between. CDR1 is SNHLY, CDR2 FYNNEI, per germline. CDR3 length: 14 amino acids. The CDR3 here is CASSERTVGNTIYF. The CDR3, as DNA: TGTGCCAGCAGTGAGAGGACAGTGGGAAACACCATATATTTT.